The clone carrying this TCR beta chain was seen a single time. Its cognate antigen is unknown. This entry comes from a study of graft-versus-host responses after intestinal transplantation. Germline CDR1 is SGDLS and CDR2 is YYNGEE. The J segment lost 4 bases and the V segment lost 4 bases, leaving 5 bases of the junction unmatched. The CDR3 sequence is 16 residues long. The protocol was immunoSEQ multiplex PCR, while the TCRdb copy is restricted to in-frame clones and leaves out a portion. The data contain about 90,000 clones, approximately 92% of them singletons. The chain links TRBV9 to TRBJ2-5; TRBD2 agrees at 15 bases. This TCR was sampled from a human donor who received an intestinal transplant. This material consisted of unstimulated CD8+ T cells sorted from spleen or lymph node cells, taken before intestinal transplant. Here the CDR3 reads CASSPGTSGGRETQYF. CDR3 DNA sequence: TGTGCCAGCAGCCCCGGGACTAGCGGGGGGCGAGAGACCCAGTACTTC.